The 15 T cell receptor beta chains below were found in one sample sequenced in a study of blood T cell repertoires in COVID-19. Generated by immunoSEQ multiplex PCR, the TCRdb table keeps only in-frame clones and is missing some. The table has around 140,000 clones, over 70% seen once. Source material: peripheral blood. Receptors were obtained from a man between 65 and 85 years old who had recovered from COVID-19.

The chain carries TRBV9 and TRBJ2-1; D may be TRBD2 (5 bases). The CDR3 is 15 residues long. CDR1 is SGDLS and CDR2 is YYNGEE in the germline V gene. V was pared by 4 bases and J by 5 bases, with 16 bases between. CDR3 nucleotide sequence: TGTGCCAGCAGCCACCTCATGGATAGCGACAATGAGCAGTTCTTC. Encoded protein: CASSHLMDSDNEQFF.

The CDR3, as DNA: TGTGCCAGTACTAAAACTAGCGGGAGAGCATTCGACAATGAGCAGTTCTTC. This gives the protein CASTKTSGRAFDNEQFF. This sequence joins TRBV19 and TRBJ2-1; 11 positions match TRBD2. The CDR3 has 17 residues. Germline CDR1 reads LNHDA; CDR2 reads SQIVND (reference sequence). Trimming took 7 bases from V and 5 from J; bases not matched to a gene: 13. The full variable domain, in which reference TRBV19 and TRBJ2-1 provide the parts outside the CDR3, is DGGITQSPKYLFRKEGQNVTLSCEQNLNHDAMYWYRQDPGQGLRLIYYSQIVNDFQKGDIAEGYSVSREKKESFPLTVTSAQKNPTAFYLCASTKTSGRAFDNEQFFGPGTRLTVL.

This clone appeared a single time. DNA of the CDR3: TGTGCCAGCAGCTTGGTAGGGCTAGCGAGCCACTACGAGCAGTACTTC. Amino acid sequence: CASSLVGLASHYEQYF. This chain uses TRBV5-6 with TRBJ2-7; possibly TRBD2 for D (6 bases). The CDR3 consists of 16 residues. V was pared by 0 bases and J by 3 bases, with 16 bases between. In germline, CDR1 is SGHDT, CDR2 YYEEEE. Variable domain in full (rest from reference TRBV5-6 and TRBJ2-7): DAGVTQSPTHLIKTRGQQVTLRCSPKSGHDTVSWYQQALGQGPQFIFQYYEEEERQRGNFPDRFSGHQFPNYSSELNVNALLLGDSALYLCASSLVGLASHYEQYFGPGTRLTVT.

The V gene is TRBV20-1, the J gene TRBJ1-2, with D uncertain. Between the trimmed V and J ends, which lost 8 bases and 5 bases, there was a span of 12 bases. Germline V gene sequence: CDR1 DFQATT, CDR2 SNEGSKA (reference sequence). The CDR3 loop spans 11 amino acids. The CDR3 DNA sequence: TGCAGTACGGGAAACCCGTATGGCTACACCTTC. This codes for CSTGNPYGYTF.

The chain recombines TRBV11-2 with TRBJ2-7, with D unclear. The V gene lost 2 bases and the J gene lost 2 bases, with 10 bases spanning the gap. This CDR3 comprises 14 residues. CDR1 SGHAT and CDR2 FQNNGV come from the germline V gene. CDR3 bases: TGTGCCAGCAGCTTACCCTACCGGGCCTACGAGCAGTACTTC. Its protein is CASSLPYRAYEQYF.

The chain carries TRBV27 and TRBJ2-5; tentatively, D is TRBD2 (6 bases). Trimming removed 8 bases at V and 5 bases at J, with 12 bases between. The CDR3 runs to 12 residues. Per germline, CDR1 MNHEY and CDR2 SMNVEV (reference sequence). DNA of the CDR3: TGTGCCAGCGCGGGGCGAAGGGAGACCCAGTACTTC. This sequence encodes CASAGRRETQYF.

The chain joins TRBV11-2 to TRBJ2-7; 7 bases are shared with TRBD1. V lost 5 bases, J lost 4 bases, and 17 bases stayed unmatched. This CDR3 comprises 17 residues. Germline values: CDR1 SGHAT, CDR2 FQNNGV. The CDR3 protein is CASSPPGGIRSRYEQYF. The DNA for the CDR3 is TGTGCCAGCAGCCCCCCAGGGGGAATAAGGTCCCGGTACGAGCAGTACTTC.

CDR3 protein: CAVNPDRANEQYF. The CDR3 nucleotides are TGTGCCGTCAATCCGGACAGGGCGAACGAGCAGTACTTC. The rearrangement links TRBV10-3 to TRBJ2-7; the match to TRBD1 covers 8 bases. CDR1 is ENHRY, CDR2 SYGVKD, per germline. The CDR3 runs 13 residues. V shed 11 bases, J shed 5 bases, and the junction held 11 bases outside the gene matches.

This chain connects TRBV10-3 to TRBJ1-5; no firm D call. Trimming removed 8 bases at V and 0 bases at J, with 8 bases between. The length of the CDR3 is 13 residues. Germline V lookup: CDR1 ENHRY, CDR2 SYGVKD. CDR3 amino acids: CAISPSSNQPQHF. The CDR3 region has the DNA TGTGCCATCTCCCCCAGTAGCAATCAGCCCCAGCATTTT.

The genes are TRBV11-2 and TRBJ2-1, with D possibly TRBD2 on 5 matching bases. This CDR3 has 14 residues. Trimming left V 8 bases short and J 7 bases short, with 18 bases between. Per the germline V gene, CDR1 is SGHAT and CDR2 is FQNNGV. CDR3 sequence (DNA): TGTGCCAGCTTTAACCCCTCCGGAGGAAATGAGCAGTTCTTC. This translates into CASFNPSGGNEQFF.

This chain connects TRBV11-2 to TRBJ2-1, with 13 bases identical to TRBD2. CDR3 size: 19 residues. The germline V gene has CDR1 SGHAT and CDR2 FQNNGV. Trimming took 5 bases from V and 0 from J; bases not matched to a gene: 10. The chain's CDR3 is CASSLGLAGYSHSYNEQFF. CDR3 sequence (DNA): TGTGCCAGCAGCCTGGGACTAGCGGGATACTCCCACTCCTACAATGAGCAGTTCTTC.

The chain has TRBV7-2 and TRBJ2-1; TRBD2 is a possible D gene (6 bases). Deletions cut 2 bases from V and 5 bases from J, with 22 bases between. The length of the CDR3 is 18 residues. Germline values: CDR1 SGHTA, CDR2 FQGNSA. CDR3 in DNA: TGTGCCAGCAGCTTATACCCGGGAGACGGGTTGGGCCACAATGAGCAGTTCTTC. It encodes CASSLYPGDGLGHNEQFF.

The chain uses TRBV7-2 and TRBJ1-2; D uncertain. Germline V gene sequence: CDR1 SGHTA, CDR2 FQGNSA. The CDR3 has 13 amino acids. V was pared by 0 bases and J by 6 bases, with 8 bases between. In nucleotides, the CDR3 is TGTGCCAGCAGCTTAGCGCGGGAGAATGGCTACACCTTC. Amino acids: CASSLARENGYTF.

The V gene is TRBV5-1, the J gene TRBJ2-1, with 8 bases that match TRBD1. V was pared by 4 bases and J by 8 bases, with 11 bases of the junction left unmatched. CDR3 size: 15 residues. Germline CDR1 SGHRS, CDR2 YFSETQ. This CDR3 reads CASSLRRTGYDEQFF. The CDR3 DNA reads TGCGCCAGCAGCCTGCGAAGGACAGGGTACGATGAGCAGTTCTTC.

This clone was seen ten or more times. The J gene is TRBJ2-7, the V gene TRBV2; D is perhaps TRBD2 (7 bases). Trimming pared 6 bases from V and 6 bases from J, leaving 18 bases between. The germline V gene encodes CDR1 SNHLY and CDR2 FYNNEI. The CDR3 is 14 residues long. The CDR3 region is CASRREGVGSEQYF. The DNA of the CDR3 is TGTGCCAGCAGGAGGGAGGGGGTAGGTTCCGAGCAGTACTTC. Looking up the rest from reference TRBV2 and TRBJ2-7 gives the full variable domain: EPEVTQTPSHQVTQMGQEVILRCVPISNHLYFYWYRQILGQKVEFLVSFYNNEISEKSEIFDDQFSVERPDGSNFTLKIRSTKLEDSAMYFCASRREGVGSEQYFGPGTRLTVT.